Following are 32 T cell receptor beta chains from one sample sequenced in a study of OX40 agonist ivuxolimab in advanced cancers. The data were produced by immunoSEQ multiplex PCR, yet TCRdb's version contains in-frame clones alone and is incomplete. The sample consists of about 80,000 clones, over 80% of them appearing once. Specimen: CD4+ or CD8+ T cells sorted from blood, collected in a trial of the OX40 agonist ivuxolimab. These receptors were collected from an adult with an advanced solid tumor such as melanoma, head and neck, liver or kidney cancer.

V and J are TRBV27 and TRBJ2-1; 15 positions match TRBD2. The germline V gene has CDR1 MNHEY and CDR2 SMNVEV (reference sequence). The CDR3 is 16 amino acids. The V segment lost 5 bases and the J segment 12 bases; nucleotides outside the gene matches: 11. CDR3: CASSPPGLAGGPGQFF. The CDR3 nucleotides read TGTGCCAGCAGTCCGCCCGGACTAGCGGGAGGGCCCGGGCAGTTCTTC.

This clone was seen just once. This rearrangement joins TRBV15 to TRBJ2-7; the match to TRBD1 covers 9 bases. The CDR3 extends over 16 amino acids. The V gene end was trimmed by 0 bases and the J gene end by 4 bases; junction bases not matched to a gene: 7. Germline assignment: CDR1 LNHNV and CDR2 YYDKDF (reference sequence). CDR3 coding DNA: TGTGCCACCAGCAGAGATCTCCCGGGACAGGGTTACGAGCAGTACTTC. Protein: CATSRDLPGQGYEQYF.

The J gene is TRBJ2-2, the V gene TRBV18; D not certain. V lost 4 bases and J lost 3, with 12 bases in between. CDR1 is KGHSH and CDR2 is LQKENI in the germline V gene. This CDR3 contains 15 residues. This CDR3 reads CASSLNPGYTGELFF. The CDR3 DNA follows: TGTGCCAGCTCACTGAACCCTGGGTACACCGGGGAGCTGTTTTTT.

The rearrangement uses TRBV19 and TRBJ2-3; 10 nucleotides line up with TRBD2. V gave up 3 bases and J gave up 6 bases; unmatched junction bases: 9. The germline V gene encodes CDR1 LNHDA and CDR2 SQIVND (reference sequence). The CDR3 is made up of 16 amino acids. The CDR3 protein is CASSIGLAGAGDTQYF. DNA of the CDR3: TGTGCCAGTAGTATTGGCCTAGCGGGGGCAGGGGATACGCAGTATTTT.

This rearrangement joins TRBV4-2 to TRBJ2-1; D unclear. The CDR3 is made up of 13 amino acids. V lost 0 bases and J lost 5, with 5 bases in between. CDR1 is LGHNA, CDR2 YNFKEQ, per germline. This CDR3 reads CASSQESDNEQFF. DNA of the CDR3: TGTGCCAGCAGCCAAGAGTCAGACAATGAGCAGTTCTTC.

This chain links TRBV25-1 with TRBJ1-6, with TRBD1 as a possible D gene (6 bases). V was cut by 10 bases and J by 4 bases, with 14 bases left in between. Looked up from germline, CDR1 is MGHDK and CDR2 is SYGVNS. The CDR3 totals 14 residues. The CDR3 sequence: CATRGGPYNSPLHF. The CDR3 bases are TGTGCCACCCGAGGGGGGCCTTATAATTCACCCCTCCACTTT.

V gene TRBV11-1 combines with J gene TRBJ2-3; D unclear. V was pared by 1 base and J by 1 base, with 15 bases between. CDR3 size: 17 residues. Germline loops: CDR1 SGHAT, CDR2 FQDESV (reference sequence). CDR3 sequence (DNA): TGTGCCAGCAGCTTAGTCGGCTCTTTCGAGGGCACAGATACGCAGTATTTT. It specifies CASSLVGSFEGTDTQYF.

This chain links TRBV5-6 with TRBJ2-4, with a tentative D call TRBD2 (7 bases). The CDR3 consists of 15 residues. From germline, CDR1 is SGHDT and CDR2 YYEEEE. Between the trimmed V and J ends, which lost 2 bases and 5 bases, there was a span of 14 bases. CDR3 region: CASSLPEGGENIQYF. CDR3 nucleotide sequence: TGTGCCAGCAGCTTACCCGAGGGGGGGGAAAACATTCAGTACTTC.

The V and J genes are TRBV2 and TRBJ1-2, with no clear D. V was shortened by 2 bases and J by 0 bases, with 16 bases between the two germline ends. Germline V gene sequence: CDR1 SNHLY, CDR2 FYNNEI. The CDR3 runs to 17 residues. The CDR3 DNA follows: TGTGCCAGCAGTGAAATTGGGGTTCTGGGTTCTAACTATGGCTACACCTTC. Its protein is CASSEIGVLGSNYGYTF.

The CDR3 sequence: CASSSDPLVSGNTIYF. The CDR3, as DNA: TGTGCCAGCAGTTCAGACCCCCTCGTCTCTGGAAACACCATATATTTT. The V call is TRBV27, the J call TRBJ1-3; no clear D. The CDR3 has 16 residues. Germline CDR1 MNHEY, CDR2 SMNVEV (reference sequence). The V and J ends lost 4 bases and 0 bases respectively, with 13 bases between them.

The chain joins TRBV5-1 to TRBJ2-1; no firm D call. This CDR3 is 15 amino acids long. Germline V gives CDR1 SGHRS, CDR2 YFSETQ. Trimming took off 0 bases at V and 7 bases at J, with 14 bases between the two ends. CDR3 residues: CASSLAPDDGNEQFF. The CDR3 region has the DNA TGCGCCAGCAGCTTGGCTCCGGACGACGGAAATGAGCAGTTCTTC.

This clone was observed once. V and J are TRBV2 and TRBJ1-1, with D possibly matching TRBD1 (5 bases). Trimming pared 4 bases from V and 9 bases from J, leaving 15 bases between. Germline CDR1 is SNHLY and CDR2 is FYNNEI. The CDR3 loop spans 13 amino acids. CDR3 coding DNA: TGTGCCAGCAGTGGGACCCCAGAGGGGCAAGCTTTCTTT. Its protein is CASSGTPEGQAFF.

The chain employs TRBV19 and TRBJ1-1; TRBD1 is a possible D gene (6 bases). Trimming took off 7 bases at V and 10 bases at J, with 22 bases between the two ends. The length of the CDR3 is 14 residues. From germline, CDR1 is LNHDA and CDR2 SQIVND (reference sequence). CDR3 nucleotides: TGTGCCAGTAAGGGGGACCCCTTGGTTCTGGCAGCTTTCTTT. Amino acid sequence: CASKGDPLVLAAFF.

The CDR3 nucleotides read TGTGCCAGCAGTGAATTTGGGGCGGGGACTGAAGCTTTCTTT. Its protein product is CASSEFGAGTEAFF. V gene TRBV25-1 combines with J gene TRBJ1-1, with a tentative D call TRBD1 (5 bases). The V end lost 1 base, the J end lost 5 bases, and 11 bases lay between the germline ends. Germline V gene data show CDR1 as MGHDK and CDR2 as SYGVNS. The CDR3 runs 14 residues.

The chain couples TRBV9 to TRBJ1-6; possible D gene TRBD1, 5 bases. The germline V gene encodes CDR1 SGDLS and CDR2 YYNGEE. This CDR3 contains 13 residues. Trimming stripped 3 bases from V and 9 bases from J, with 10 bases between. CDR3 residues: CASSGLGTSPLHF. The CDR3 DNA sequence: TGTGCCAGCAGCGGGCTTGGGACTTCACCCCTCCACTTT.

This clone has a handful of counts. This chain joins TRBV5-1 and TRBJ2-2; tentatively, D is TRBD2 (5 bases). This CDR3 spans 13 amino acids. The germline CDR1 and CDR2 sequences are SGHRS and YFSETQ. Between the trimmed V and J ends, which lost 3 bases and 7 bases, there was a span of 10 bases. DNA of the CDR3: TGCGCCAGCAGCTCCGAGGCGGGCGGGGAGCTGTTTTTT. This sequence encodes CASSSEAGGELFF.

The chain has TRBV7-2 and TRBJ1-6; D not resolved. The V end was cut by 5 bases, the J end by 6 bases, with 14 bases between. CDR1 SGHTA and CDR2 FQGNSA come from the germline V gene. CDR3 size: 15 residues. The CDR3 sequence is CASSPSGVFNSPLHF. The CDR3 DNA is TGTGCCAGCAGCCCAAGCGGAGTATTTAATTCACCCCTCCACTTT.

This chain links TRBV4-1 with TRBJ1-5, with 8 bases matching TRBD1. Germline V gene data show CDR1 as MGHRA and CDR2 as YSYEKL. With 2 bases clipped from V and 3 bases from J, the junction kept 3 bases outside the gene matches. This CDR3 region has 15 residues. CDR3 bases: TGCGCCAGCAGCCAACCGGACAGGGACAATCAGCCCCAGCATTTT. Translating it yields CASSQPDRDNQPQHF.

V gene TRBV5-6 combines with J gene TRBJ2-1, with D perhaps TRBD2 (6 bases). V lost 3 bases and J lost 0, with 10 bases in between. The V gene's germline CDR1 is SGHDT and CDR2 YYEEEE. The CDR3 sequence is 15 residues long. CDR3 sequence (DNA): TGTGCCAGCAGCTCCGGGGGAAGCTCCTACAATGAGCAGTTCTTC. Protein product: CASSSGGSSYNEQFF.

The CDR3 sequence: CASSIDREYEQYF. The DNA for the CDR3 is TGTGCCAGTAGTATCGACAGGGAATACGAGCAGTACTTC. V gene TRBV19 combines with J gene TRBJ2-7; 7 bases agree with TRBD1. The CDR3 length is 13 residues. V lost 3 bases to trimming and J lost 4 bases; unmatched junction nucleotides: 3. CDR1 and CDR2 (germline): LNHDA, SQIVND (reference sequence).

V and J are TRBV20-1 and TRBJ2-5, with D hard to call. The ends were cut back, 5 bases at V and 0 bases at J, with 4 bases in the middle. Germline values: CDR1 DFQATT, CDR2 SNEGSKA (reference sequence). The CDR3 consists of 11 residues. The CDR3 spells CSARYQETQYF. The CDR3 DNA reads TGCAGTGCTCGCTACCAAGAGACCCAGTACTTC.

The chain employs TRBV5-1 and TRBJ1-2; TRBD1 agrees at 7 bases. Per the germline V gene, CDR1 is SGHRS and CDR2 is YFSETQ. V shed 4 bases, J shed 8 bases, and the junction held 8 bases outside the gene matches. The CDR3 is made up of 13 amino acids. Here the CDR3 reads CASSPEGGAGYTF. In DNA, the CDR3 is TGCGCCAGCAGCCCCGAAGGGGGCGCGGGCTACACCTTC.

The DNA for the CDR3 is TGTGCCAGCTCACCAGCAGGTAATCAGCCCCAGCATTTT. Protein product: CASSPAGNQPQHF. This chain uses TRBV18 with TRBJ1-5; the D is unclear. Germline-derived CDR1 and CDR2 are KGHSH and LQKENI. Trimming took off 2 bases at V and 4 bases at J, with 6 bases between the two ends. CDR3 length: 13 amino acids.

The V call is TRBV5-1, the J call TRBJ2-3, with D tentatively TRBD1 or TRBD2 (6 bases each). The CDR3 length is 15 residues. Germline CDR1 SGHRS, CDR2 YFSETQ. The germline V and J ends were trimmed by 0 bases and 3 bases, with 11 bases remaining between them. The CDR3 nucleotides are TGCGCCAGCAGCTTGGCCAGGGGAGGAACAGATACGCAGTATTTT. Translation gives CASSLARGGTDTQYF.

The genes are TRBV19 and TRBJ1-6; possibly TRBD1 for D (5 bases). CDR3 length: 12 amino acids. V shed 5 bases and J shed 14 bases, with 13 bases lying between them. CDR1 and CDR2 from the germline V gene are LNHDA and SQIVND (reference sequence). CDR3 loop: CASSAEGSTLHF. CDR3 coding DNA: TGTGCCAGTAGTGCTGAGGGGTCCACCCTCCACTTT.

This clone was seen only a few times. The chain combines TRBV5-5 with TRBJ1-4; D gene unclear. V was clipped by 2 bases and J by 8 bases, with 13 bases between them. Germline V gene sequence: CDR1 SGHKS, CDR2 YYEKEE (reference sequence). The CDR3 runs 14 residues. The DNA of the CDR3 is TGTGCCAGCAGCTTCGCCGGATTAGGGGAAAAACTGTTTTTT. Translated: CASSFAGLGEKLFF.

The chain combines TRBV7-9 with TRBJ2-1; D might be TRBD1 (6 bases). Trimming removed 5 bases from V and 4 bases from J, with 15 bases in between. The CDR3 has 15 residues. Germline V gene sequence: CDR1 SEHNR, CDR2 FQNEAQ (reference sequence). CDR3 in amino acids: CASSTRQDEYNEQFF. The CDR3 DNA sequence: TGTGCCAGCAGCACCCGACAGGATGAGTACAATGAGCAGTTCTTC. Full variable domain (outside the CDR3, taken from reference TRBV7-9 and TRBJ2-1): DTGVSQNPRHKITKRGQNVTFRCDPISEHNRLYWYRQTLGQGPEFLTYFQNEAQLEKSRLLSDRFSAERPKGSFSTLEIQRTEQGDSAMYLCASSTRQDEYNEQFFGPGTRLTVL.

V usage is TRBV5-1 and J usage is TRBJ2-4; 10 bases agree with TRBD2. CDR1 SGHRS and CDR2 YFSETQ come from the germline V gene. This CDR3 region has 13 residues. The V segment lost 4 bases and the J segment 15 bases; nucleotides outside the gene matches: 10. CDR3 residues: CASSPILAGPAYF. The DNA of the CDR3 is TGCGCCAGCAGCCCCATACTAGCGGGGCCGGCGTACTTC.

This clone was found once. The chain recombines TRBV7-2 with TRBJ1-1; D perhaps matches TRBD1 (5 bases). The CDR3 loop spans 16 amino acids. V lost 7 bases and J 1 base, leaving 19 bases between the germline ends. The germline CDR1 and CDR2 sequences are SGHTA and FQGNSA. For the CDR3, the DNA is TGTGCCAGCACCCCACCGGGCAGGGATTGGAACACTGAAGCTTTCTTT. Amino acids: CASTPPGRDWNTEAFF.

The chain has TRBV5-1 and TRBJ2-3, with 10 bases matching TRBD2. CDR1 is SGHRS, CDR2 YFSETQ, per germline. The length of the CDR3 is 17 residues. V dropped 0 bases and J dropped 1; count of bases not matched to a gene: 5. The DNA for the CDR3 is TGCGCCAGCAGCTTGGCCGGGCTAGCGGGGGGCACAGATACGCAGTATTTT. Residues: CASSLAGLAGGTDTQYF. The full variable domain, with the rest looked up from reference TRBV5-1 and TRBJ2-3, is KAGVTQTPRYLIKTRGQQVTLSCSPISGHRSVSWYQQTPGQGLQFLFEYFSETQRNKGNFPGRFSGRQFSNSRSEMNVSTLELGDSALYLCASSLAGLAGGTDTQYFGPGTRLTVL.

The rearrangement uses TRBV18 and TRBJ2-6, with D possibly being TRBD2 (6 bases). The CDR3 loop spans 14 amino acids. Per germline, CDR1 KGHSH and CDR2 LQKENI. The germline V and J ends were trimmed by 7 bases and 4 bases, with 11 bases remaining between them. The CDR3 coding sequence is TGTGCCAGCTTACGGGAGTCCGGGGCCAACGTCCTGACTTTC. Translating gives CASLRESGANVLTF.

This CDR3 reads CAISQTGNYGYTF. The CDR3 DNA sequence: TGTGCCATCAGTCAGACTGGTAACTATGGCTACACCTTC. This chain connects TRBV10-3 to TRBJ1-2; no firm D call. CDR3 length: 13 residues. CDR1 is ENHRY, CDR2 SYGVKD, per germline. Trimming left V 5 bases short and J 1 base short, with 8 bases between.